This is a list of T cell receptor beta chains from one sample in a study of blood T cell repertoires in COVID-19. TCRdb's table, derived via immunoSEQ multiplex PCR, lists solely in-frame clones and lacks some. The sample includes about 160,000 clones, roughly 73% seen only once; the top ten take 2.8%. Material: peripheral blood. The receptors here all came from a man aged 65 to 85 with acute or convalescent COVID-19. The CDR3 runs from the conserved cysteine through the conserved F or W. Each record gives: V gene, D gene, J gene, clone size, CDR3 protein, CDR3 DNA. The D gene is left open where the match is weak. Rows give clone size only sometimes, using once, few, many, or a class for an expanded clone.

>TRBV13|TRBD1|TRBJ2-1|.
CASSFQGARVDEQFF
TGTGCCAGCAGCTTCCAGGGGGCGCGGGTCGATGAGCAGTTCTTC
>TRBV4-1|.|TRBJ2-7|.
CASSQALTGDGSYEQYF
TGCGCCAGCAGCCAAGCGCTTACGGGAGACGGCTCCTACGAGCAGTACTTC
>TRBV15|.|TRBJ1-5|.
CATSRDLYSNQPQHF
TGTGCCACCAGCAGAGATCTCTATAGCAATCAGCCCCAGCATTTT
>TRBV11-2|.|TRBJ2-7|.
CASSSRLAGEQYF
TGTGCCAGCAGCTCTCGGCTTGCCGGGGAGCAGTACTTC
>TRBV5-6|.|TRBJ2-7|.
CASSLTSESEQYF
TGTGCCAGCAGCCTTACTAGTGAGAGCGAGCAGTACTTC
>TRBV6-5|.|TRBJ2-7|.
CASRSTGSSYEQYF
TGTGCCAGCAGATCGACCGGGAGCTCCTACGAGCAGTACTTC
>TRBV5-1|TRBD1|TRBJ2-7|.
CASSLTPDRVGYEQYF
TGCGCCAGCAGCTTGACCCCCGACAGGGTAGGCTACGAGCAGTACTTC
>TRBV5-4|TRBD1|TRBJ1-1|.
CASSWDRNTEAFF
TGTGCCAGCAGCTGGGACAGAAACACTGAAGCTTTCTTT
>TRBV5-6|.|TRBJ1-6|.
CASSLQGRSYNSPLHF
TGTGCCAGCAGCTTACAGGGACGCTCCTATAATTCACCCCTCCACTTT
>TRBV18|.|TRBJ2-7|.
CASSLAEPSGEQYF
TGTGCCAGCTCACTAGCAGAACCTTCGGGTGAGCAGTACTTC
>TRBV10-3|TRBD2|TRBJ2-5|.
CAISGLAGKETQYF
TGTGCCATCAGTGGGCTAGCGGGAAAAGAGACCCAGTACTTC
>TRBV3-1/TRBV3-2|.|TRBJ1-3|.
CASSPTEGNTIYF
TGTGCCAGCAGCCCGACAGAAGGAAACACCATATATTTT
>TRBV5-4|.|TRBJ1-4|once
CASSLVGSANEKLFF
TGTGCCAGCAGCTTGGTGGGGAGTGCTAATGAAAAACTGTTTTTT
>TRBV7-9|.|TRBJ2-3|few
CASSLARDSPTQYF
TGTGCCAGCAGCTTAGCGCGGGATAGCCCTACGCAGTATTTT
>TRBV11-2|.|TRBJ1-6|.
CASSWVGGGSYNSPLHF
TGTGCCAGCAGCTGGGTTGGGGGGGGGTCCTATAATTCACCCCTCCACTTT
>TRBV5-4|TRBD2|TRBJ2-1|.
CASSSVGAGDNHEQFF
TGTGCCAGCAGCTCCGTAGGAGCGGGAGATAACCATGAGCAGTTCTTC
>TRBV9|.|TRBJ1-1|few
CASSVATGPWTEAFF
TGTGCCAGCAGCGTAGCTACAGGGCCCTGGACTGAAGCTTTCTTT
>TRBV9|.|TRBJ2-5|.
CASSPHGGGPQETQYF
TGTGCCAGCAGCCCTCATGGGGGGGGGCCCCAAGAGACCCAGTACTTC
>TRBV19|.|TRBJ2-3|.
CASSHPRDTSTDTQYF
TGTGCCAGTAGCCACCCCCGGGACACCAGCACAGATACGCAGTATTTT
>TRBV24-1|.|TRBJ2-3|once
CATKGAGSTDTQYF
TGTGCCACCAAGGGAGCAGGATCCACAGATACGCAGTATTTT
>TRBV7-9|.|TRBJ1-2|.
CASSLRSGRAIDGYTF
TGTGCCAGCAGCCTACGGAGTGGCAGAGCTATTGATGGCTACACCTTC
>TRBV5-5|.|TRBJ1-4|.
CASSHSLGTGDEKLFF
TGTGCCAGCAGCCACTCCTTAGGGACGGGGGATGAAAAACTGTTTTTT
>TRBV6-1|TRBD1|TRBJ1-2|once
CASSVRQGAVTYGYTF
TGTGCCAGCAGTGTTAGACAGGGGGCAGTAACCTATGGCTACACCTTC
>TRBV5-6|TRBD1|TRBJ1-2|.
CASSLDQGTANYGYTF
TGTGCCAGCAGCTTAGATCAAGGGACAGCCAACTATGGCTACACCTTC
>TRBV5-1|TRBD2|TRBJ2-5|many
CASSLDLAGKQETQYF
TGCGCCAGCAGCTTGGATCTAGCGGGTAAACAAGAGACCCAGTACTTC
>TRBV10-2|.|TRBJ1-3|.
CASSEAGGGSGNTIYF
TGCGCCAGCAGTGAGGCCGGGGGAGGCTCTGGAAACACCATATATTTT
>TRBV5-4|TRBD2|TRBJ2-7|.
CASSLNAGGFSYEQYF
TGTGCCAGCAGCTTGAACGCGGGGGGCTTCTCCTACGAGCAGTACTTC
>TRBV12-3/TRBV12-4|TRBD1|TRBJ2-1|.
CASSLGGQGVAFF
TGTGCCAGCAGTTTAGGGGGACAGGGAGTGGCGTTCTTC
>TRBV6-5|TRBD1|TRBJ2-3|.
CASRDRAADTQYF
TGTGCCAGCCGGGACAGGGCCGCAGATACGCAGTATTTT
>TRBV5-1|.|TRBJ1-4|.
CASSPGQIFEKLFF
TGCGCCAGCAGCCCCGGACAGATATTCGAAAAACTGTTTTTT
>TRBV10-2|.|TRBJ1-4|.
CASTRRKGGDEKLFF
TGCGCCAGCACGAGAAGAAAAGGGGGGGATGAAAAACTGTTTTTT
>TRBV29-1|TRBD1|TRBJ2-3|.
CSVSARDRGTDTQYF
TGCAGCGTATCGGCTCGGGACAGGGGCACAGATACGCAGTATTTT
>TRBV5-6|.|TRBJ1-3|.
CASSLVSGSGNTIYF
TGTGCCAGCAGCTTGGTGAGTGGCTCTGGAAACACCATATATTTT
>TRBV6-5|.|TRBJ1-1|.
CASSLMGSTEAFF
TGTGCCAGCAGCCTCATGGGGAGCACTGAAGCTTTCTTT
>TRBV11-3|.|TRBJ2-1|.
CASSLKPVAPRSYNEQFF
TGTGCCAGCAGCTTGAAACCCGTAGCGCCTCGCTCCTACAATGAGCAGTTCTTC
>TRBV10-1|.|TRBJ2-5|.
CASSLQGSETQYF
TGCGCCAGCAGTTTGCAGGGTTCCGAGACCCAGTACTTC
>TRBV3-1/TRBV3-2|.|TRBJ2-1|.
CASSQELVGGDEQFF
TGTGCCAGCAGCCAAGAACTAGTGGGTGGGGATGAGCAGTTCTTC
>TRBV27|.|TRBJ2-7|.
CASSFPGTYEQYF
TGTGCCAGCAGTTTTCCAGGGACCTACGAGCAGTACTTC
>TRBV30|.|TRBJ1-2|.
CAWSVLVFYGYTF
TGTGCCTGGAGTGTACTTGTTTTCTATGGCTACACCTTC
>TRBV2|TRBD1|TRBJ1-3|.
CASRIGGPGNTIYF
TGTGCCAGCAGGATAGGGGGCCCTGGAAACACCATATATTTT
>TRBV24-1|.|TRBJ1-2|.
CATSDSAYFYGYTF
TGTGCCACCAGTGATTCTGCCTACTTCTATGGCTACACCTTC
>TRBV7-9|.|TRBJ2-5|.
CASSFSGQETQYF
TGTGCCAGCAGCTTTTCCGGGCAAGAGACCCAGTACTTC
>TRBV10-2|.|TRBJ2-7|few
CASSGLPREGQYF
TGCGCCAGCAGCGGTCTTCCCAGGGAAGGGCAGTACTTC
>TRBV7-2|.|TRBJ1-5|.
CASSEPQGQPQHF
TGTGCCAGCAGTGAACCTCAGGGTCAGCCCCAGCATTTT
>TRBV21-1|.|TRBJ2-1|once
CASYMNGTGTYNEQFF
TGTGCCAGCTATATGAACGGGACAGGGACTTACAATGAGCAGTTCTTC
>TRBV29-1|TRBD1|TRBJ2-7|.
CSVGQRIRDYEQYF
TGCAGCGTGGGACAGAGAATTAGGGACTACGAGCAGTACTTC
>TRBV7-2|TRBD1|TRBJ2-3|.
CASSDRGQGADTQYF
TGTGCCAGCAGCGACCGCGGACAGGGCGCAGATACGCAGTATTTT
>TRBV27|.|TRBJ1-6|.
CASSLEGPRSPLHF
TGTGCCAGCAGTTTAGAGGGCCCTAGGTCACCCCTCCACTTT
>TRBV24-1|.|TRBJ1-2|.
CATSDPGRVYGYTF
TGTGCCACCAGTGACCCGGGGAGGGTTTATGGCTACACCTTC
>TRBV5-1|.|TRBJ2-5|few
CASSFSGNQETQYF
TGCGCCAGCAGCTTTAGCGGTAACCAAGAGACCCAGTACTTC
>TRBV7-2|TRBD1|TRBJ2-4|.
CASSKTGGSANIQYF
TGTGCCAGCAGCAAGACAGGGGGCTCGGCAAACATTCAGTACTTC
>TRBV12-3/TRBV12-4|.|TRBJ2-3|once
CASSLATTTQYF
TGTGCCAGCAGTTTAGCGACTACTACGCAGTATTTT
>TRBV3-1/TRBV3-2|TRBD2|TRBJ2-3|once
CASSQVGLAGSSDTQYF
TGTGCCAGCAGCCAAGTCGGGCTAGCGGGGTCCTCAGATACGCAGTATTTT
>TRBV3-1/TRBV3-2|.|TRBJ2-3|.
CASSQTSETDTQYF
TGTGCCAGCAGCCAAACTAGTGAAACAGATACGCAGTATTTT
>TRBV19|.|TRBJ2-7|.
CASSEGLPQPYEQYF
TGTGCCAGTAGTGAGGGTCTTCCACAGCCCTACGAGCAGTACTTC
>TRBV29-1|TRBD1|TRBJ2-7|.
CSVAMTGGFGEQYF
TGCAGCGTTGCTATGACAGGGGGATTCGGCGAGCAGTACTTC
>TRBV10-2|.|TRBJ2-4|.
CASSAGAKNIQYF
TGCGCCAGCAGTGCAGGCGCCAAAAACATTCAGTACTTC
>TRBV4-2|TRBD2|TRBJ2-1|few
CASSPSPLAGDFYNEQFF
TGTGCCAGCAGCCCCTCCCCACTAGCGGGAGACTTCTACAATGAGCAGTTCTTC
>TRBV5-1|TRBD1|TRBJ2-5|.
CASSLSTGGVETQYF
TGCGCCAGCAGCTTGTCGACAGGGGGAGTAGAGACCCAGTACTTC